What follows describes a single T cell receptor (beta chain). The antigen is unknown. The data originate from a study of monozygotic twins with inflammatory bowel disease. Study-wide findings and caveats: The co-twins with IBD showed lower TCRbeta diversity (inverse Simpson) than their healthy siblings. IBD patients shared fewer clonotypes with other individuals than healthy twins, especially patients with disease activity signs.

TCRdb re-called the 5' RACE reads and catalogs CDR3 proteins one per entry, DNA excluded. The sample holds 400,000 to 500,000 distinct CDR3 sequences. RNA in its total form was extracted from whole blood, and T cells were not sorted. The CDR3 contains 13 residues. CDR1 and CDR2 (germline): MDHEN, SYDVKM. The specimen was blood. V and J are TRBV28 and TRBJ1-5; TCRdb proposes TRBD1, but this gene call is untestable without DNA. The sequence came from a human donor with ulcerative colitis or Crohn's disease, or a healthy co-twin of an affected twin (not recorded which). CDR3 amino acids: CASSSRFDQPQHF. The entire variable domain, with the rest obtained from reference TRBV28 and TRBJ1-5, is as follows: DVKVTQSSRYLVKRTGEKVFLECVQDMDHENMFWYRQDPGLGLRLIYFSYDVKMKEKGDIPEGYSVSREKKERFSLILESASTNQTSMYLCASSSRFDQPQHFGDGTRLSIL.